Listed below are T cell receptor beta chains from one sample, sequenced in a study of T cell repertoires in cytomegalovirus infection. TCRdb passed the reads through MiXCR, listing each CDR3 protein once. The repertoire includes around 280,000 distinct CDR3 sequences, around 10% of them detected once, and less than 3% sits in the top ten. Sequencing was done on a sample of PBMCs. The receptors originated from a human donor in good health (CMV status not recorded). Some clones in this sample may be carry-over from other donors' samples. Both conserved end residues are part of each CDR3. The order of the fields is D gene, V gene, J gene, clone size, CDR3 DNA, CDR3 protein. D genes are given only for firm matches. Not every row has a clone size; where given, it reads once, few, many or a size class.

>NA|TRBV20-1|TRBJ1-2|few
TGCAGTGCTAGGTCGGGTAACGCGGGCTATGGCTACACCTTC
CSARSGNAGYGYTF
>NA|TRBV3-1|TRBJ1-2|many
TGTGCCAGCAGCCAAGATGGGGGCGACTATGGCTACACCTTC
CASSQDGGDYGYTF
>TRBD2|TRBV11-3|TRBJ2-3|many
TGTGCCAGCAGCCCGGGGACTAGCGGGGGGGCCGATACGCAGTATTTT
CASSPGTSGGADTQYF
>NA|TRBV6-2/TRBV6-3|TRBJ2-5|many
TGTGCCAGCAGTCGACTAGTTACTCTCAAACAGACCCAGTACTTC
CASSRLVTLKQTQYF
>NA|TRBV10-3|TRBJ1-5|few
TGTGCCATCAGGCCGGGTATGGGTCAGCCCCAGCATTTT
CAIRPGMGQPQHF
>TRBD1|TRBV19|TRBJ2-1|many
TGTGCCAGTACCCGGACAGGGTGGAATGAGCAGTTCTTC
CASTRTGWNEQFF
>NA|TRBV7-6|TRBJ1-5|many
TGTGCCAGCAGCGCGGATCTCAATCAGCCCCAGCATTTT
CASSADLNQPQHF
>NA|TRBV28|TRBJ1-1|few
TGTGCCAGCAGCGTCCTTCAGGGGTATGAAGCTTTCTTT
CASSVLQGYEAFF
>TRBD1|TRBV28|TRBJ1-5|many
TGTGCCAGCAGTTTCCCGACAGGGAATCAGCCCCAGCATTTT
CASSFPTGNQPQHF
>NA|TRBV4-2|TRBJ2-5|few
TGTGCCAGCAGCCAAGATCGGTTTAGCCGTGAGACCCAGTACTTC
CASSQDRFSRETQYF
>NA|TRBV7-6|TRBJ2-2|many
TGTGCCAGCAGTAACAGGGCCGGGGAGCTGTTTTTT
CASSNRAGELFF
>TRBD2|TRBV15|TRBJ2-5|many
TGTGCCACCACCCGGGGGGGCGAGACCCAGTACTTC
CATTRGGETQYF
>NA|TRBV12-3/TRBV12-4|TRBJ2-3|NA
TGTGCCAGCAGTTTAAAGTCGGGGGTGACCTTCACAGATACGCAGTATTTT
CASSLKSGVTFTDTQYF
>NA|TRBV7-2|TRBJ2-7|few
TGTGCCAGCAGCCCCGCCACAGGGACGTACGAGCAGTACTTC
CASSPATGTYEQYF
>NA|TRBV29-1|TRBJ1-6|many
TGCAGCGTTGAGGCAGGGCCCAATTCACCCCTCCACTTT
CSVEAGPNSPLHF
>NA|TRBV7-9|TRBJ1-2|many
TGTGCCAGCAGCTCTTACACGGCCCTCAATGAGTATGGCTACACCTTC
CASSSYTALNEYGYTF
>NA|TRBV20-1|TRBJ2-2|many
TGCAGTGCTAGATTGGCGGGGCGCTCTGGTGACACCGGGGAGCTGTTTTTT
CSARLAGRSGDTGELFF
>TRBD2|TRBV28|TRBJ2-7|many
TGTGCCAGCAGCCGGGGACTAGCGGAGGCCTACGAGCAGTACTTC
CASSRGLAEAYEQYF
>TRBD1|TRBV7-3|TRBJ2-5|many
TGTGCCAGCAGCAGGACAGGGGGAAGAGAGACCCAGTACTTC
CASSRTGGRETQYF
>TRBD1|TRBV29-1|TRBJ2-1|many
TGCAGCGACACGACAGGGAACTACAATGAGCAGTTCTTC
CSDTTGNYNEQFF
>NA|TRBV28|TRBJ1-5|many
TGTGCCAGCAGTTTCCGCGGGACGCGAGAAAATCAGCCCCAGCATTTT
CASSFRGTRENQPQHF
>NA|TRBV19|TRBJ1-5|NA
TGTGCCAGTAGTTTAGTGAGCCTTGGGCTTCAGCCCCAGCATTTT
CASSLVSLGLQPQHF
>NA|TRBV28|TRBJ1-6|NA
TGTGCCAGCAGTTCCCCCCCCGGACAGCAAAAAATCCACTTT
CASSSPPGQQKIHF
>NA|TRBV28|TRBJ1-5|NA
TGTGCCAGCAGTTTACGGCTGCCGACTTGGGGCAATCAGCCCCAGCATTTT
CASSLRLPTWGNQPQHF
>TRBD1|TRBV7-9|TRBJ1-1|many
TGTGCCAGCAGCTTAATGACAGGGGGCGGATTTGGTGAAGCTTTCTTT
CASSLMTGGGFGEAFF
>TRBD1|TRBV5-4|TRBJ1-3|few
TGTGCCAGCAGCACGGGACAGACGTTCTCTGGAAACACCATATATTTT
CASSTGQTFSGNTIYF
>TRBD1|TRBV20-1|TRBJ1-3|many
TGCAGTGCTAGACCGACAGGGACTGGAAACACCATATATTTT
CSARPTGTGNTIYF
>NA|TRBV4-3|TRBJ2-2|NA
TGCGCCAGCAGCAAAACAATCAGGGTCACCGGGGAGCTGTTTTTT
CASSKTIRVTGELFF
>NA|TRBV28|TRBJ1-2|few
TGTGCCAGCAGCCCCCTGGCGGTGATTTCGTTCTCTAACTATGGCTACACCTTC
CASSPLAVISFSNYGYTF
>NA|TRBV7-6|TRBJ2-1|many
TGTGCCAGCAGCTTAGGGACAGTCAATGAGCAGTTCTTC
CASSLGTVNEQFF
>NA|TRBV19|TRBJ2-6|few
TGTGCCAGTAGTCCAGCGACAGGTGGGGCCAACGTCCTGACTTTC
CASSPATGGANVLTF
>TRBD1|TRBV5-5|TRBJ2-2|many
TGTGCCAGCAGATCCGGACAGGGGGCTCGCACCGGGGAGCTGTTTTTT
CASRSGQGARTGELFF
>NA|TRBV7-9|TRBJ2-6|many
TGTGCCAGCAGCTTAAGACAGTCTGGGGCCAACGTCCTGACTTTC
CASSLRQSGANVLTF
>TRBD1|TRBV12-3/TRBV12-4|TRBJ1-1|many
TGTGCCAGCAGCACCGGGACAGCCCACACTGAAGCTTTCTTT
CASSTGTAHTEAFF
>NA|TRBV28|TRBJ1-1|many
TGTGCCAGCAGTTCCCCGGAGGGGCCCTTTGAAGCTTTCTTT
CASSSPEGPFEAFF
>NA|TRBV29-1|TRBJ2-4|few
TGCAGCGTTGGTGGGGGTCTTTTTAACATTCAGTACTTC
CSVGGGLFNIQYF
>NA|TRBV20-1|TRBJ2-6|NA
TGCAGTGCTATCCGGGTCAGGGTGAGCTCTGGGGCCAACGTCCTGACTTTC
CSAIRVRVSSGANVLTF
>NA|TRBV9|TRBJ2-3|many
TGTGCCAGCAGCGTACAAGGGACCACAGATACGCAGTATTTT
CASSVQGTTDTQYF
>NA|TRBV29-1|TRBJ2-1|many
TGCAGCGTGGAAGGACAGCGCCTGAATGAGCAGTTCTTC
CSVEGQRLNEQFF
>TRBD1|TRBV12-3/TRBV12-4|TRBJ2-1|many
TGTGCCAGCAGTCCGGGACAGGGGGGCGAGCAGTTCTTC
CASSPGQGGEQFF